The sequence of this T cell receptor (beta chain) was determined in a study of blood T cell repertoires in COVID-19. Study in general: Sites in the United States, Italy and Spain provided acute and convalescent COVID-19 samples. PBMCs, B-cell-depleted T cells, or T cells provided the cDNA or gDNA that made up the material.

In the source study's methods: Amplified reference gene primers provided the basis for estimating nucleated cell counts. TCRdb keeps only in-frame clones here, not all; method: immunoSEQ multiplex PCR. V and J calls plus clone size are reproduced from that table; the DNA served to infer D and trimming. Of roughly 120,000 clones in the sample, around four fifths are singletons; the top ten hold over 2%. The CDR3 has 17 residues. The trim removed 4 bases at V and 7 bases at J, leaving 16 bases unmatched. CDR1 is SGHNT and CDR2 is YYREEE in the germline V gene (reference sequence). The chain links TRBV5-4 to TRBJ2-1, with 8 bases matching TRBD2. Sequenced sample: peripheral blood. This receptor was obtained from a man aged 30 to 39 with acute or convalescent COVID-19. CDR3 sequence reads: CASSLPLGGGTGNEQFF. DNA for the CDR3: TGTGCCAGCAGCCTGCCCCTTGGCGGGGGGACGGGGAATGAGCAGTTCTTC.